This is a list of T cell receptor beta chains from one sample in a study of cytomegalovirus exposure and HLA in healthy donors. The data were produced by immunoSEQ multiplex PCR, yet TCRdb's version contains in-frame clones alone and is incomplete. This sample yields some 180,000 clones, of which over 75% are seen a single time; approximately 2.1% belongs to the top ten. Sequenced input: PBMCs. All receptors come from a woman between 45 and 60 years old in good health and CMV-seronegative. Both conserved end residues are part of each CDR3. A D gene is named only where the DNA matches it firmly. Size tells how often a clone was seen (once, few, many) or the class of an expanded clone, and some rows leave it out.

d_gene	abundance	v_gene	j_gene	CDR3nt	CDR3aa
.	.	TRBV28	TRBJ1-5	TGTGCCAGCAGTTTCTACCGCGATAGCAATCAGCCCCAGCATTTT	CASSFYRDSNQPQHF
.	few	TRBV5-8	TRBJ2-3	TGTGCCAGCAGCCCATGGAGTAGGGCATTGGACACTACGCAGTATTTT	CASSPWSRALDTTQYF
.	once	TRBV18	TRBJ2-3	TGTGCCAGCTCACCACTGTCCGGGGTTAGCACAGATACGCAGTATTTT	CASSPLSGVSTDTQYF
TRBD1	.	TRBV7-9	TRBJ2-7	TGTGCCAGCAGCTCGTCCTGGGACAGCCTCTACGAGCAGTACTTC	CASSSSWDSLYEQYF
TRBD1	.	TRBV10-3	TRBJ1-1	TGTGCCATCAGCCGACAGGGGGCGGAGAACACTGAAGCTTTCTTT	CAISRQGAENTEAFF
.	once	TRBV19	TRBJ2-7	TGTGCCAGTAGTATGGTCGGCAGGCGCCCGACTAGCTCCTACGAGCAGTACTTC	CASSMVGRRPTSSYEQYF
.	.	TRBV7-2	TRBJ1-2	TGTGCCAGCAGCTTAGGCAACTGGGGCGGCTACACCTTC	CASSLGNWGGYTF
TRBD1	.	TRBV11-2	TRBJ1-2	TGTGCCAGCAGCTTAAGCCCCGACAGGGTCAATGGCTACACCTTC	CASSLSPDRVNGYTF
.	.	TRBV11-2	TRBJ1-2	TGTGCCAGCAGCCGACAGGTTAACTATGGCTACACCTTC	CASSRQVNYGYTF
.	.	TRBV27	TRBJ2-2	TGTGCCAGCAGTGAACACGGGACCGGGGAGCTGTTTTTT	CASSEHGTGELFF
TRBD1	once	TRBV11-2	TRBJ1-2	TGTGCCAGCAGCCACTTGACAGGGAGCGGCGGCTACACCTTC	CASSHLTGSGGYTF
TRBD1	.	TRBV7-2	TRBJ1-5	TGTGCCAGCAGCCGGACAGGGGGCGTAAATCAGCCCCAGCATTTT	CASSRTGGVNQPQHF
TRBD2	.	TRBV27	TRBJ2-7	TGTGCCAGCAGTTTAGTTGCGGGAGCCTCCTACGAGCAGTACTTC	CASSLVAGASYEQYF
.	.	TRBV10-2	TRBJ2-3	TGCGCCAGCACTCCGGGACATCTCGGAGATACGCAGTATTTT	CASTPGHLGDTQYF
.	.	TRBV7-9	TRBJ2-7	TGTGCCAGCAGCTTACAGGGGCGAACCTACGAGCAGTACTTC	CASSLQGRTYEQYF
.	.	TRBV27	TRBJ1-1	TGTGCCAGCAGTTTATCGGTGGGTTGGGGCCCTATGAACACTGAAGCTTTCTTT	CASSLSVGWGPMNTEAFF
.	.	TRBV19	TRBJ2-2	TGTGCCAGTAGAACTACAGCCGGACTGAGGAACACCGGGGAGCTGTTTTTT	CASRTTAGLRNTGELFF
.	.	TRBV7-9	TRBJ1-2	TGTGCCAGCAGCTCAATTCCGAAGGGGCCTCTGGGCTATGGCTACACCTTC	CASSSIPKGPLGYGYTF
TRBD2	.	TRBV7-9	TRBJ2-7	TGTGCCAGCAGACCAAGCGGGAGTTCCCCCTACGAGCAGTACTTC	CASRPSGSSPYEQYF
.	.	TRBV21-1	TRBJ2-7	TGTGCCAGCAGCGCCGGGACTTCAGACTTCTACGAGCAGTACTTC	CASSAGTSDFYEQYF
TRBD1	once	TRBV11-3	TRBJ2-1	TGTGCCAGCAGCTTAGGGCAGGGGGCAGGGAATGAGCAGTTCTTC	CASSLGQGAGNEQFF
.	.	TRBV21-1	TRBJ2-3	TGTGCCAGCAGCCCCCGACTAGCGGGAGGTGATTCTGTTGGCACAGATACGCAGTATTTT	CASSPRLAGGDSVGTDTQYF
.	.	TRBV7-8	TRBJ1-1	TGTGCCAGCAGCCCCCCGAGCCAGGGAGGGGGCACTGAAGCTTTCTTT	CASSPPSQGGGTEAFF
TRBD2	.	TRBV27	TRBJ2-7	TGTGCCAGCAGAATAGGCGGGGGCGAGCAGTACTTC	CASRIGGGEQYF
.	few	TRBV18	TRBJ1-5	TGTGCCAGCTCACCACTGGGACAAAGCAATCAGCCCCAGCATTTT	CASSPLGQSNQPQHF
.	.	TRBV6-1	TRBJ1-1	TGTGCCAGCAGGGTCACCTACTCTTCTGAAGCTTTCTTT	CASRVTYSSEAFF
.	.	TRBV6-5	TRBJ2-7	TGTGCCAGCAGTGCTACGGACAGACGCTCCTACGAGCAGTACTTC	CASSATDRRSYEQYF
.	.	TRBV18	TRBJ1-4	TGTGCCAGCTCCGCGGGGGCTAGAAATGAAAAACTGTTTTTT	CASSAGARNEKLFF